These 20 T cell receptor beta chains were sequenced from one sample in a study of a mutant IDH1 vaccine in newly diagnosed glioma. Time point defined: week 23, last vaccination. A single vaccine dose contained 300 ug of mutant IDH1 20-mer peptide, and topical imiquimod was used with it. Profiled with immunoSEQ multiplex PCR; TCRdb holds only in-frame clones, not every one. The sample yields tens of thousands of clones, about 81% seen once. No cognate antigen is known for these TCRs. Sequencing used PBMCs, obtained from a glioma patient whose treatment included an IDH1 peptide vaccine. These receptor sequences come from a woman aged 40 to 55 with glioma. Some clones in this sample may be carry-over from other donors' samples.

The chain has TRBV7-9 and TRBJ2-7; 7 nucleotides agree with TRBD2. The CDR3 covers 14 residues. V gave up 1 base and J gave up 1 base; unmatched junction bases: 1. Germline assignment: CDR1 SEHNR and CDR2 FQNEAQ (reference sequence). The CDR3 here is CASSLGGGSYEQYF. The CDR3 coding sequence is TGTGCCAGCAGCTTAGGGGGGGGTTCCTACGAGCAGTACTTC.

The CDR3 coding sequence is TGTGCCAGCAGTTTCGGCCCCCGGGGGGCCGGGGAGCTGTTTTTT. It is translated as CASSFGPRGAGELFF. V is TRBV27 and J is TRBJ2-2; 7 nucleotides agree with TRBD2. V shed 3 bases and J 6 bases; nucleotides not matched to a gene: 7. Germline CDR1 MNHEY, CDR2 SMNVEV (reference sequence). The CDR3 is made up of 15 amino acids.

This chain connects TRBV7-2 to TRBJ1-2; TRBD1 might be the D (5 bases). This CDR3 is built from 15 residues. Per the germline V gene, CDR1 is SGHTA and CDR2 is FQGNSA. Trimming took off 0 bases at V and 7 bases at J, with 15 bases between the two ends. CDR3 in DNA: TGTGCCAGCAGCTTAGCCACCGGGACTCCAGTTGGCTACACCTTC. This sequence encodes CASSLATGTPVGYTF.

The chain joins TRBV18 to TRBJ1-6; tentatively, D is TRBD1 (5 bases). The CDR3 extends over 17 amino acids. Germline-derived CDR1 and CDR2 are KGHSH and LQKENI. V lost 2 bases to trimming and J lost 6 bases, with 17 bases between them. The CDR3 bases are TGTGCCAGCTCACCATATGGGTCTGGGGCACTTAATTCACCCCTCCACTTT. Its translation is CASSPYGSGALNSPLHF.

This chain connects TRBV7-9 to TRBJ1-4, with a possible D match to TRBD1 (5 bases). Germline V gene data show CDR1 as SEHNR and CDR2 as FQNEAQ (reference sequence). V was clipped by 6 bases and J by 0 bases, with 14 bases between them. The CDR3 length is 16 residues. CDR3 sequence (DNA): TGTGCCAGCAGTAGGGGATGGGCTGCAACTAATGAAAAACTGTTTTTT. Its protein is CASSRGWAATNEKLFF.

The V gene is TRBV6-1, the J gene TRBJ1-3; 9 nucleotides align to TRBD1. The CDR3 spans 14 residues. V shed 6 bases, J shed 2 bases, and the junction held 2 bases outside the gene matches. Germline CDR1 reads MNHNS; CDR2 reads SASEGT. The CDR3 nucleotides read TGTGCCAGCAGGACAGGGGGGGCTGGAAACACCATATATTTT. Residues: CASRTGGAGNTIYF.

The V gene is TRBV7-2, the J gene TRBJ1-5; 9 bases map to TRBD1. This CDR3 region has 16 residues. From germline, CDR1 is SGHTA and CDR2 FQGNSA. V lost 0 bases to trimming and J lost 3 bases; unmatched junction nucleotides: 3. The CDR3 is CASSLAGTGTNQPQHF. CDR3 nucleotide sequence: TGTGCCAGCAGCTTAGCGGGGACAGGGACCAATCAGCCCCAGCATTTT.

V usage is TRBV5-1 and J usage is TRBJ2-1; 7 bases are shared with TRBD2. Trimming removed 4 bases from V and 9 bases from J; junction bases left unmatched: 16. The CDR3 consists of 16 residues. From germline, CDR1 is SGHRS and CDR2 YFSETQ. CDR3 nucleotide sequence: TGCGCCAGCAGCCTCGTCGGGGGATCCTCGGGGGGTGAGCAGTTCTTC. It is translated as CASSLVGGSSGGEQFF.

V gene TRBV7-9 combines with J gene TRBJ2-5; TRBD1 matches at 7 bases. CDR1 is SEHNR and CDR2 is FQNEAQ in the germline V gene (reference sequence). CDR3 length equals 13 residues. The trim removed 4 bases at V and 5 bases at J, leaving 4 bases unmatched. CDR3 nucleotides: TGTGCCAGCAGCTCTACAGGGGCGGAGACCCAGTACTTC. Encoded protein: CASSSTGAETQYF.

This chain joins TRBV4-1 and TRBJ1-1; 7 bases are shared with TRBD1. Germline V gene data show CDR1 as MGHRA and CDR2 as YSYEKL. Trimming removed 0 bases from V and 10 bases from J; junction bases left unmatched: 17. The length of the CDR3 is 17 residues. Here the CDR3 DNA reads TGCGCCAGCAGCCAAGACCCCGGACAGGCCGGGGGCGAGGGAGCTTTCTTT. It translates to CASSQDPGQAGGEGAFF.

This chain links TRBV15 with TRBJ1-6, with 8 bases aligning to TRBD1. The germline gives CDR1 LNHNV, CDR2 YYDKDF (reference sequence). The CDR3 is 14 amino acids. The V segment lost 4 bases and the J segment 5 bases; nucleotides outside the gene matches: 1. CDR3: CATSKGQDNSPLHF. The CDR3 region has the DNA TGTGCCACCAGCAAGGGACAGGATAATTCACCCCTCCACTTT.

The chain is built from TRBV15 and TRBJ1-4; D is uncertain. The CDR3 loop spans 15 amino acids. The germline gives CDR1 LNHNV, CDR2 YYDKDF (reference sequence). Trimming cost V 1 base and J 3 bases, with 9 bases left between them. CDR3 residues: CATSRAKGSNEKLFF. CDR3 coding DNA: TGTGCCACCAGCAGAGCCAAGGGTTCTAATGAAAAACTGTTTTTT.

The chain carries TRBV29-1 and TRBJ1-1; 12 bases map to TRBD1. Germline CDR1 and CDR2: SQVTM and ANQGSEA. This CDR3 has 14 residues. With V trimmed by 6 bases and J by 0 bases, 2 bases remained unmatched. CDR3 protein: CSVGTGGLNTEAFF. In DNA form, the CDR3 reads TGCAGCGTCGGGACAGGGGGCTTGAACACTGAAGCTTTCTTT.

The gene calls are TRBV14 and TRBJ1-1; 8 nucleotides agree with TRBD1. Trimming removed 3 bases from V and 11 bases from J; junction bases left unmatched: 14. Germline V lookup: CDR1 SGHDN, CDR2 FVKESK. This CDR3 spans 15 amino acids. CDR3 nucleotide sequence: TGTGCCAGCAGCCAGGCCGGGACAGGCGCCGTGAGGGCTTTCTTT. The encoded protein is CASSQAGTGAVRAFF.

This sequence joins TRBV6-1 and TRBJ1-2, with D hard to call. V was trimmed by 8 bases and J by 8 bases, leaving 15 bases between them. The CDR3 totals 12 residues. Germline CDR1 MNHNS, CDR2 SASEGT. CDR3 DNA sequence: TGTGCCAGCGGGGAGCCTGGGAGCGGCTACACCTTC. Residues: CASGEPGSGYTF.

The V call is TRBV27, the J call TRBJ1-5; 7 bases fit TRBD1. This CDR3 is 13 amino acids long. After removal of 5 bases from V and 2 bases from J, the junction contained 0 bases not matched to a gene. Germline V gene lookup returns CDR1 MNHEY and CDR2 SMNVEV (reference sequence). The CDR3 loop is CASSDRGNQPQHF. CDR3 coding DNA: TGTGCCAGCAGTGACAGGGGCAATCAGCCCCAGCATTTT.

The CDR3 coding sequence is TGTGCCAGCAGCTTCCGGGACTACTATGGCTACACCTTC. This gives the protein CASSFRDYYGYTF. J is TRBJ1-2 and V is TRBV7-9; TRBD1 is a possible D gene (5 bases). From germline, CDR1 is SEHNR and CDR2 FQNEAQ (reference sequence). The CDR3 runs to 13 residues. V was shortened by 3 bases and J by 3 bases, with 8 bases between the two germline ends.

The rearrangement uses TRBV7-2 and TRBJ1-6; D is unclear. Germline V lookup: CDR1 SGHTA, CDR2 FQGNSA. With 5 bases removed from V and 8 bases from J, the gap between germline ends came to 13 bases. The CDR3 is 14 amino acids. The chain's CDR3 is CASSRRSVDSPLHF. DNA of the CDR3: TGTGCCAGCAGCCGTCGGTCGGTTGATTCACCCCTCCACTTT.

The rearrangement joins TRBV5-1 to TRBJ2-7, with TRBD2 as a possible D gene (6 bases). Germline lookup yields CDR1 SGHRS and CDR2 YFSETQ. V was shortened by 4 bases and J by 4 bases, with 24 bases between the two germline ends. The CDR3 sequence is 17 residues long. CDR3 protein: CASSPRSQASAVYEQYF. The CDR3 DNA reads as TGCGCCAGCAGCCCCAGATCCCAGGCTAGCGCGGTTTACGAGCAGTACTTC.

The chain carries TRBV11-2 and TRBJ2-7; possible D gene TRBD2, 7 bases. From germline, CDR1 is SGHAT and CDR2 FQNNGV. CDR3 size: 13 residues. V lost 3 bases and J 6 bases, leaving 12 bases between the germline ends. In DNA, the CDR3 is TGTGCCAGCAGCTTTAACAGGGAGGGCGAGCAGTACTTC. Translating it yields CASSFNREGEQYF.